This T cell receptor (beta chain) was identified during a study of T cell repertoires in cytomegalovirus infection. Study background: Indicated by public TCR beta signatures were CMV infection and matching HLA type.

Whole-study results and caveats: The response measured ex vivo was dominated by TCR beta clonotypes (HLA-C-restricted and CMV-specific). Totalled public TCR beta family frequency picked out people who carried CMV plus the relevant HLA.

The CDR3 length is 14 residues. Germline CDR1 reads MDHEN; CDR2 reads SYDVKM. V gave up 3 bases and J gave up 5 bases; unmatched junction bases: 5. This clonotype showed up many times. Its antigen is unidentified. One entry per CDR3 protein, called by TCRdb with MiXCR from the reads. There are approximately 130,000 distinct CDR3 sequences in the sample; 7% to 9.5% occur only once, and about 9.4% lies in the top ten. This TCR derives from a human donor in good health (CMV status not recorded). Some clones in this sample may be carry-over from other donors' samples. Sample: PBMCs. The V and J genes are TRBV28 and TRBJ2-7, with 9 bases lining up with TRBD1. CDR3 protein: CASSFADRGNEQYF. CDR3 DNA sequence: TGTGCCAGCAGTTTCGCCGACAGGGGGAACGAGCAGTACTTC.